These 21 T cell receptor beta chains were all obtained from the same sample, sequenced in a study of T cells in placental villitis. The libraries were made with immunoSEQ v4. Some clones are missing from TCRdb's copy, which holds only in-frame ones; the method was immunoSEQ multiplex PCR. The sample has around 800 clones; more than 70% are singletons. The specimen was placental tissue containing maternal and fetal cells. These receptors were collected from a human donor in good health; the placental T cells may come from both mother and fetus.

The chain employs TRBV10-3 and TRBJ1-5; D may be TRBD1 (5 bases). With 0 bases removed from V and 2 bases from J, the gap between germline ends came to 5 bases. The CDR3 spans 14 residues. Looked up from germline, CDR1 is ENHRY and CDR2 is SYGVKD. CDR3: CAISESQGNQPQHF. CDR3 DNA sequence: TGTGCCATCAGTGAGTCACAGGGCAATCAGCCCCAGCATTTT.

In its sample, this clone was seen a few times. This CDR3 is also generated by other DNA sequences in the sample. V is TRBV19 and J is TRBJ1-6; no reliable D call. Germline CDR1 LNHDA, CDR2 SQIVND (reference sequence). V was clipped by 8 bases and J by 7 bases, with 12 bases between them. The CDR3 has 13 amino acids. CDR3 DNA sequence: TGTGCCAGTTCGACATTCTTGAATTCACCCCTCCACTTT. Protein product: CASSTFLNSPLHF.

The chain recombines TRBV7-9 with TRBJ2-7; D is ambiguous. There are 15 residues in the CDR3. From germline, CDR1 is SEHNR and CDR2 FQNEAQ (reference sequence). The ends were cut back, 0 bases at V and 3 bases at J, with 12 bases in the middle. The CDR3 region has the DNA TGTGCCAGCAGCTTAGCGATGGCGGAGAGCTACGAGCAGTACTTC. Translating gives CASSLAMAESYEQYF.

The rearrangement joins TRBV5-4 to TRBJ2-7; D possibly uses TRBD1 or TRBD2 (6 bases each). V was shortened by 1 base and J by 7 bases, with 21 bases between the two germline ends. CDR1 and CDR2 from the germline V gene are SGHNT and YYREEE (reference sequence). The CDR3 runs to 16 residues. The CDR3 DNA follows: TGTGCCAGCAGCTTGCGGTCCCGGGGGCTGGGGCGAGAGCAGTACTTC. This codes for CASSLRSRGLGREQYF.

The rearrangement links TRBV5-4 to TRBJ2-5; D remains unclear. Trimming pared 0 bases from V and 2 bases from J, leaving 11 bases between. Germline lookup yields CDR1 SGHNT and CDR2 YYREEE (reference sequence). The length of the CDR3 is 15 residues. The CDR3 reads CASSLDRTTQETQYF. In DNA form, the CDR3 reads TGTGCCAGCAGCTTGGACAGAACAACACAAGAGACCCAGTACTTC.

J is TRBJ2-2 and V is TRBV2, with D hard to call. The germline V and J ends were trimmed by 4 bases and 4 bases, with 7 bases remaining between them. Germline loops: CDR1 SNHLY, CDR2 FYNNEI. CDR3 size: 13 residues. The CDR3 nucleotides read TGTGCCAGCAGTGGTGGCCCCACCGGGGAGCTGTTTTTT. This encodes CASSGGPTGELFF.

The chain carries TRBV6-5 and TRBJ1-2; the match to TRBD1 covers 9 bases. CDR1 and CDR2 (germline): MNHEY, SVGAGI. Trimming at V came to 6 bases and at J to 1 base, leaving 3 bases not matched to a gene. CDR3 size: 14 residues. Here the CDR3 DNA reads TGTGCCAGCAGGGGGACAGGGATTAACTATGGCTACACCTTC. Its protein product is CASRGTGINYGYTF.

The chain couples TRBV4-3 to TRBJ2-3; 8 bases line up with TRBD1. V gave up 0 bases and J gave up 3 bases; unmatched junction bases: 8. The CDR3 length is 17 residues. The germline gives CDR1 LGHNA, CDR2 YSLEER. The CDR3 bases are TGCGCCAGCAGCCAAGATGGGACAGGAAGGTTTACAGATACGCAGTATTTT. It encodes CASSQDGTGRFTDTQYF.

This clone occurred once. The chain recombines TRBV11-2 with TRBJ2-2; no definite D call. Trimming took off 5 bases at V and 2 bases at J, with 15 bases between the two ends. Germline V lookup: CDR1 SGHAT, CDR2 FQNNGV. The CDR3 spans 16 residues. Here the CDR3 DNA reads TGTGCCAGCAGCCCAAGGTCAAGCGTCAACACCGGGGAGCTGTTTTTT. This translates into CASSPRSSVNTGELFF.

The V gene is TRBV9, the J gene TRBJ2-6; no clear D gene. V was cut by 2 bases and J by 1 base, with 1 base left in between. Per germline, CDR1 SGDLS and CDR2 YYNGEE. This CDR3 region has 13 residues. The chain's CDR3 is CASSVSGANVLTF. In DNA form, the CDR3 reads TGTGCCAGCAGCGTTTCTGGGGCCAACGTCCTGACTTTC.

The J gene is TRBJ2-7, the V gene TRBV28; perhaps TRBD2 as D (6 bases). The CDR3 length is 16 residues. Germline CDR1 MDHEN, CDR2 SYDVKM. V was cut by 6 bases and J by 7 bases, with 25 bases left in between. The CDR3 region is CASSPGASTAALEQYF. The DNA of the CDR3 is TGTGCCAGCAGCCCGGGAGCTTCGACGGCGGCGTTGGAGCAGTACTTC.

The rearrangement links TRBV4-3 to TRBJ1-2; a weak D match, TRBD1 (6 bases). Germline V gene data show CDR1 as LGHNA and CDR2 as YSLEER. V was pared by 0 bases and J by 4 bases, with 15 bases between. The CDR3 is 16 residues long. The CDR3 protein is CASSQEGLKTGYGYTF. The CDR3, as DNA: TGCGCCAGCAGCCAAGAGGGGCTAAAGACAGGCTATGGCTACACCTTC.

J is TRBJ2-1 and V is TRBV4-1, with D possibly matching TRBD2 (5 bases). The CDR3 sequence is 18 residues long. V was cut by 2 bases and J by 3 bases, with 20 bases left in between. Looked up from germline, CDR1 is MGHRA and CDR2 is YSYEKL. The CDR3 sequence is CASSQKVGVANIYNEQFF. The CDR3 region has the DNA TGCGCCAGCAGCCAAAAGGTAGGAGTAGCGAATATCTACAATGAGCAGTTCTTC.

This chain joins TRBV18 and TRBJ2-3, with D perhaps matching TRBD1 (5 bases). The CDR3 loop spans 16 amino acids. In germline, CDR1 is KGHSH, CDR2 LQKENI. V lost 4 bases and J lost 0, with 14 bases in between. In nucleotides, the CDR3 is TGTGCCAGCTCACTGGGGCCTGGCCCTAGCACAGATACGCAGTATTTT. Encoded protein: CASSLGPGPSTDTQYF.

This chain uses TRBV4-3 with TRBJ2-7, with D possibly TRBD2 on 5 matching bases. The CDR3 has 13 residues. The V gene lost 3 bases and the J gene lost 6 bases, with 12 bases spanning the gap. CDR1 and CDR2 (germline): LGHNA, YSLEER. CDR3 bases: TGCGCCAGCAGCCAGCGGACTGGACGCGAGCAGTACTTC. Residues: CASSQRTGREQYF.

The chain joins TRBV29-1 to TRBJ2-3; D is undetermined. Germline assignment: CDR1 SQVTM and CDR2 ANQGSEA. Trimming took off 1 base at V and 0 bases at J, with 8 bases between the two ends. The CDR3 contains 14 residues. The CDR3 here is CSVEGSPSTDTQYF. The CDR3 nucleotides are TGCAGCGTTGAAGGTAGCCCAAGCACAGATACGCAGTATTTT.

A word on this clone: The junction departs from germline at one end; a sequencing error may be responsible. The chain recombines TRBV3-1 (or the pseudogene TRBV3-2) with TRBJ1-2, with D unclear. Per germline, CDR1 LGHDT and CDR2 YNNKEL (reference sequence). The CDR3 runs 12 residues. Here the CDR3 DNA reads TGTGTCAGCAGCCAGTTGGTTGGTTACTACACCTTC. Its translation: CVSSQLVGYYTF.

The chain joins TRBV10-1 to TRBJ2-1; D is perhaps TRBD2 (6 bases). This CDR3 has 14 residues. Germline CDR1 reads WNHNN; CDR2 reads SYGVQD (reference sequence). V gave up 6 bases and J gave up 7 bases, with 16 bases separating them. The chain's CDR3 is CASSHLGEDNEQFF. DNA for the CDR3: TGCGCCAGCAGCCACCTAGGGGAGGATAATGAGCAGTTCTTC.

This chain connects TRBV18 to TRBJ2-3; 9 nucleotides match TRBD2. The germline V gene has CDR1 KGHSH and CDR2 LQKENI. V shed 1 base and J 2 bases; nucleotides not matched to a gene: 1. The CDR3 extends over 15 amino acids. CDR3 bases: TGTGCCAGCTCACCACTAGCGGGAGACACAGATACGCAGTATTTT. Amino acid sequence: CASSPLAGDTDTQYF.

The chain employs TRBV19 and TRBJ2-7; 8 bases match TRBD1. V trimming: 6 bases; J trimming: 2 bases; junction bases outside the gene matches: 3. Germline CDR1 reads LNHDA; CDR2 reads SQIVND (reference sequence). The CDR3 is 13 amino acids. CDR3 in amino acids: CASSPGQAYEQYF. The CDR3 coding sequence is TGTGCCAGTAGCCCGGGACAGGCCTACGAGCAGTACTTC.

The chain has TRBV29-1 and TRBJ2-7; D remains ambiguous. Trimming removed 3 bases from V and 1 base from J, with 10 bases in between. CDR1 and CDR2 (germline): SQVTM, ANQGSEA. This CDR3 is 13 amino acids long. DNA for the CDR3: TGCAGCGTTGATGATGGTCGTTCCTACGAGCAGTACTTC. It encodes CSVDDGRSYEQYF.